The sequence of this T cell receptor (beta chain) was determined in a study of T-cell memory formation after mild COVID-19. Using its own MiXCR run on the 5' RACE reads, TCRdb lists one record per CDR3 protein. The table records 250,000 to 300,000 distinct CDR3 sequences, about 16% of them present only once. Losses at the gene ends were 6 bases for V and 7 bases for J; bases not matched to a gene: 10. The CDR3 runs to 15 residues. CDR1 is MNHEY, CDR2 SMNVEV, per germline (reference sequence). The rearrangement links TRBV27 to TRBJ1-5; 9 bases align to TRBD1. The receptor comes from a man between 18 and 29 years old who had mild COVID-19 (a few samples of this study predate the infection). Cell type and time point are not known. Input material: PBMCs or a T cell subset sorted from them (not recorded which). The CDR3 bases are TGTGCCAGCAGCCTCGAGCGGACAGGGGCACAGCCCCAGCATTTT. Its translation: CASSLERTGAQPQHF.